The 26 T cell receptor beta chains in this list originate from one sample, sequenced in a study of blood T cells in healthy people across ages. Sample-barcoded 5' priming and a J-beta primer mix drove a second PCR of roughly 6 to 12 cycles. Using its own MiXCR run on the 5' RACE reads, TCRdb lists one record per CDR3 protein. The sample consists of around 800,000 distinct CDR3 sequences, approximately 65% of them appearing once. The sample consisted of blood. Receptor source: a man aged 25 to 40 in good health.

This chain links TRBV7-2 with TRBJ1-5; D not resolved. Germline lookup yields CDR1 SGHTA and CDR2 FQGNSA. The CDR3 is made up of 15 amino acids. V gave up 5 bases and J gave up 2 bases, with 13 bases separating them. The CDR3 protein is CASSPSVAGNQPQHF. The CDR3 DNA reads as TGTGCCAGCAGCCCGAGCGTGGCAGGCAATCAGCCCCAGCATTTT. Based on the CDR3 plus reference TRBV7-2 and TRBJ1-5, the full variable domain is GAGVSQSPSNKVTEKGKDVELRCDPISGHTALYWYRQSLGQGLEFLIYFQGNSAPDKSGLPSDRFSAERTGGSVSTLTIQRTQQEDSAVYLCASSPSVAGNQPQHFGDGTRLSIL.

This chain joins TRBV29-1 and TRBJ2-1; the D is unclear. CDR1 and CDR2 from the germline V gene are SQVTM and ANQGSEA. The CDR3 extends over 11 amino acids. V lost 5 bases and J 8 bases, leaving 10 bases between the germline ends. CDR3 amino acids: CSVFGYDEQFF. The DNA for the CDR3 is TGCAGCGTTTTTGGTTACGATGAGCAGTTCTTC.

The rearrangement joins TRBV20-1 to TRBJ2-7; 9 bases map to TRBD2. Germline CDR1 reads DFQATT; CDR2 reads SNEGSKA (reference sequence). V gave up 3 bases and J gave up 1 base; unmatched junction bases: 4. This CDR3 is built from 14 residues. The DNA for the CDR3 is TGCAGTGCTAGGGGTAGCGGGGGATCCTACGAGCAGTACTTC. Translation: CSARGSGGSYEQYF.

The chain has TRBV7-8 and TRBJ2-1; TRBD2 agrees at 10 bases. The CDR3 contains 17 residues. In germline, CDR1 is SGHVS, CDR2 FQNEAQ. Losses at the gene ends were 7 bases for V and 0 bases for J; bases not matched to a gene: 9. The CDR3 spells CASNRLAGDSSYNEQFF. The CDR3 DNA sequence: TGTGCCAGCAACCGGCTAGCGGGGGATAGCTCCTACAATGAGCAGTTCTTC.

This clonotype was counted between two and nine times. The chain has TRBV6-6 and TRBJ1-2; 7 nucleotides align to TRBD1. CDR3 length equals 12 residues. The germline V gene encodes CDR1 MNHNY and CDR2 SVGAGI (reference sequence). V shed 8 bases and J 8 bases; nucleotides not matched to a gene: 8. The CDR3 DNA reads as TGTGCCAGCGTCCGGGACAGTTCCGGCTACACCTTC. It translates to CASVRDSSGYTF.

The V and J genes are TRBV7-2 and TRBJ2-1; D might be TRBD1 (5 bases). Germline V lookup: CDR1 SGHTA, CDR2 FQGNSA. CDR3 length equals 14 residues. V was shortened by 2 bases and J by 9 bases, with 14 bases between the two germline ends. CDR3 sequence reads: CASSLMGRVGEQFF. In DNA form, the CDR3 reads TGTGCCAGCAGCTTAATGGGCAGGGTAGGTGAGCAGTTCTTC.

This rearrangement joins TRBV15 to TRBJ2-5; D call uncertain. The CDR3 runs to 13 residues. Trimming removed 2 bases at V and 11 bases at J, with 15 bases between. Per germline, CDR1 LNHNV and CDR2 YYDKDF (reference sequence). Here the CDR3 DNA reads TGTGCCACCAGCAGATCCTTGGCCCTGGAGCAGTACTTC. Amino acid sequence: CATSRSLALEQYF.

This clonotype occurred a few times. The CDR3 loop is CASSEQGSYNEQFF. The DNA for the CDR3 is TGTGCCAGCAGTGAACAGGGTTCCTACAATGAGCAGTTCTTC. The chain combines TRBV6-1 with TRBJ2-1; a possible D gene is TRBD1 (5 bases). This CDR3 has 14 residues. V lost 2 bases to trimming and J lost 1 base, with 6 bases between them. Germline CDR1 reads MNHNS; CDR2 reads SASEGT.

The chain carries TRBV7-9 and TRBJ1-2; D ambiguous. Trimming shortened V by 3 bases and J by 9 bases, and 14 bases separated the two germline ends. This CDR3 comprises 13 residues. The germline V gene has CDR1 SEHNR and CDR2 FQNEAQ (reference sequence). CDR3 bases: TGTGCCAGCAGCTTCGGTTCAGATGTGCGCTACACCTTC. Translated: CASSFGSDVRYTF.

The chain carries TRBV20-1 and TRBJ2-5; possibly TRBD1 for D (6 bases). The CDR3 covers 13 residues. From germline, CDR1 is DFQATT and CDR2 SNEGSKA (reference sequence). Trimming stripped 5 bases from V and 5 bases from J, with 15 bases between. DNA of the CDR3: TGCAGTGCTGCAGGGGTACCGGGGGAGACCCAGTACTTC. Its protein product is CSAAGVPGETQYF.

This sequence joins TRBV5-5 and TRBJ2-3; 10 bases agree with TRBD1. V was pared by 4 bases and J by 3 bases, with 8 bases of the junction left unmatched. From germline, CDR1 is SGHKS and CDR2 YYEKEE (reference sequence). CDR3 size: 16 residues. CDR3 loop: CASSTDRGRSTDTQYF. In DNA form, the CDR3 reads TGTGCCAGCAGCACCGACAGGGGGCGGTCGACAGATACGCAGTATTTT.

This clonotype was detected ten times or more. This chain's CDR3 is CASSLGQGKSQYF. In nucleotides, the CDR3 is TGTGCCAGCAGCTTAGGGCAGGGGAAGAGCCAGTACTTC. The genes are TRBV13 and TRBJ2-5; D is perhaps TRBD1 (6 bases). CDR3 length equals 13 residues. Trimming removed 0 bases from V and 10 bases from J, with 12 bases in between. Germline V CDR1 and CDR2: PRHDT, FYEKMQ (reference sequence).

This clonotype was seen ten or more times. The DNA for the CDR3 is TGTGCCAGCAGCTTAGCTGGACAGAGATGGGAGACCCAGTACTTC. The encoded protein is CASSLAGQRWETQYF. V gene TRBV7-2 combines with J gene TRBJ2-5, with D perhaps matching TRBD1 (6 bases). The CDR3 runs 15 residues. Germline V CDR1 and CDR2: SGHTA, FQGNSA. Trimming left V 0 bases short and J 5 bases short, with 13 bases between. Filled out from reference TRBV7-2 and TRBJ2-5, the complete variable domain reads GAGVSQSPSNKVTEKGKDVELRCDPISGHTALYWYRQSLGQGLEFLIYFQGNSAPDKSGLPSDRFSAERTGGSVSTLTIQRTQQEDSAVYLCASSLAGQRWETQYFGPGTRLLVL.

In its sample, this clonotype was seen a few times. In DNA form, the CDR3 reads TGTGCCAGCAGCTATCAGATAGGGGCCGGTGAGCAGTTCTTC. This encodes CASSYQIGAGEQFF. The chain recombines TRBV6-5 with TRBJ2-1; maybe TRBD1 (5 bases). V dropped 6 bases and J dropped 9 bases, with 18 bases sitting between them. The CDR3 is made up of 14 amino acids. Germline values: CDR1 MNHEY, CDR2 SVGAGI.

This chain uses TRBV7-3 with TRBJ1-2; 12 bases map to TRBD1. V lost 4 bases and J lost 5; bases outside the gene matches: 5. The CDR3 is 15 amino acids. Germline V gene lookup returns CDR1 SGHTA and CDR2 FQGTGA. DNA of the CDR3: TGTGCCAGCAGCTCGGGACAGGGGGCGATGTATGGCTACACCTTC. Translated, it gives CASSSGQGAMYGYTF.

The CDR3 DNA is TGTGCCAGCAGTTTTCTGGCGGGGAATGCAGATACGCAGTATTTT. Its translation: CASSFLAGNADTQYF. The chain carries TRBV12-3 or TRBV12-4 and TRBJ2-3, with D possibly being TRBD2 (6 bases). This CDR3 is 15 amino acids long. The V end was cut by 3 bases, the J end by 4 bases, with 14 bases between.

The chain links TRBV6-2 or TRBV6-3 to TRBJ2-2; D gene unclear. CDR1 and CDR2 from the germline V gene are MNHEY and SVGEGT. The V gene lost 4 bases and the J gene lost 4 bases, with 13 bases spanning the gap. The CDR3 length is 15 residues. CDR3 loop: CASSWAHLSTGELFF. Here the CDR3 DNA reads TGTGCCAGCAGTTGGGCCCACCTTAGCACCGGGGAGCTGTTTTTT.

In this sample, this clonotype turned up a few times. This rearrangement joins TRBV27 to TRBJ1-2; 8 bases are shared with TRBD1. The V gene's germline CDR1 is MNHEY and CDR2 SMNVEV (reference sequence). This CDR3 spans 13 amino acids. The trim removed 5 bases at V and 4 bases at J, leaving 3 bases unmatched. CDR3 nucleotide sequence: TGTGCCAGCAGTAGACAGGGGATCTATGGCTACACCTTC. Its translation: CASSRQGIYGYTF.

This chain links TRBV7-6 with TRBJ2-5, with D maybe TRBD1 (6 bases). CDR1 SGHVS and CDR2 FNYEAQ come from the germline V gene. V was shortened by 5 bases and J by 7 bases, with 17 bases between the two germline ends. This CDR3 is built from 14 residues. The CDR3 sequence: CASSPPGQSATQYF. In DNA, the CDR3 is TGTGCCAGCAGCCCCCCAGGACAGTCTGCGACCCAGTACTTC. Complete variable domain (other parts from reference TRBV7-6 and TRBJ2-5): GAGVSQSPRYKVTKRGQDVALRCDPISGHVSLYWYRQALGQGPEFLTYFNYEAQQDKSGLPNDRFSAERPEGSISTLTIQRTEQRDSAMYRCASSPPGQSATQYFGPGTRLLVL.

The chain uses TRBV10-3 and TRBJ2-3, with D unresolved. This CDR3 contains 9 residues. In germline, CDR1 is ENHRY, CDR2 SYGVKD. V lost 10 bases, J lost 5 bases, and 4 bases lay in between. The CDR3 reads CANVDTQYF. As DNA, the CDR3 is TGTGCCAACGTAGATACGCAGTATTTT.

This clonotype was counted only a few times. The rearrangement links TRBV12-3 or TRBV12-4 to TRBJ2-7; no firm D call. The germline V and J ends were trimmed by 2 bases and 0 bases, with 23 bases remaining between them. The CDR3 contains 19 residues. Written as DNA, the CDR3 is TGTGCCAGCAGTTTATACGTCTATTTCGAAGAAAGACTCTCCTACGAGCAGTACTTC. Translated: CASSLYVYFEERLSYEQYF.

V and J are TRBV7-6 and TRBJ1-2; 8 bases are shared with TRBD1. Germline V lookup: CDR1 SGHVS, CDR2 FNYEAQ. This CDR3 spans 15 amino acids. V lost 4 bases to trimming and J lost 5 bases; unmatched junction nucleotides: 9. The CDR3 is CASSCKSGGAYGYTF. The CDR3 DNA reads as TGTGCCAGCAGCTGCAAGTCAGGGGGCGCGTATGGCTACACCTTC.

CDR3 region: CAIKGQGYEQYF. CDR3 nucleotide sequence: TGTGCCATCAAAGGACAGGGCTACGAGCAGTACTTC. V is TRBV10-3 and J is TRBJ2-7, with 8 bases aligning to TRBD1. Germline CDR1 reads ENHRY; CDR2 reads SYGVKD. V trimming: 7 bases; J trimming: 3 bases; junction bases outside the gene matches: 2. The CDR3 runs to 12 residues.

The chain couples TRBV6-5 to TRBJ2-4, with TRBD2 matching 7 bases. The DNA end favors TRBJ2-7, so the J call may be wrong. This CDR3 comprises 15 residues. The V gene's germline CDR1 is MNHEY and CDR2 SVGAGI. CDR3 coding DNA: TGTGCCAGCTCCCCCATGGGCGGGGGTTTCTACGAGCAGTACTTC. As protein: CASSPMGGGFYEQYF.

This clonotype has ten or more counts. V is TRBV29-1 and J is TRBJ2-1; D is undetermined. Deletions cut 3 bases from V and 4 bases from J, with 10 bases between. The CDR3 has 13 amino acids. From germline, CDR1 is SQVTM and CDR2 ANQGSEA. CDR3 nucleotide sequence: TGCAGCGTTGAGGCTAGTCTATACAATGAGCAGTTCTTC. Protein product: CSVEASLYNEQFF.

There are a few counts of this clonotype. The chain employs TRBV20-1 and TRBJ2-1, with a weak D call TRBD1 (6 bases). The ends were cut back, 3 bases at V and 2 bases at J, with 20 bases in the middle. The CDR3 runs 17 residues. Germline-derived CDR1 and CDR2 are DFQATT and SNEGSKA (reference sequence). The CDR3 spells CSASPADSPLPYNEQFF. As DNA, the CDR3 is TGCAGTGCTAGTCCCGCGGACAGCCCCCTTCCCTACAATGAGCAGTTCTTC.